A selection of T cell receptor beta chains follows, all from one sample in a study of T cell repertoires in cytomegalovirus infection. Their antigen targets remain unknown. One entry per CDR3 protein, called by TCRdb with MiXCR from the reads. The table has roughly 730,000 distinct CDR3 sequences, 30% to 40% seen once. This specimen was cultured PBMCs, taken from culture after CMV antigen stimulation. The source of these receptors is a human donor in good health (CMV status not recorded). Some clones in this sample may be carry-over from other donors' samples. Each CDR3 is given with its conserved first and last residue. A D gene is named only where the DNA matches it firmly. Rows may omit the clone size; those that give it use once, few, many or a size class.

j_call d_call clone_size v_call cdr3_aa cdr3_nt
TRBJ2-5 TRBD2 few TRBV6-1 CASTRRGTQETQYF TGTGCCAGCACGAGGCGGGGGACCCAAGAGACCCAGTACTTC
TRBJ2-1 TRBD2 . TRBV7-9 CASSLLSSGDDEQFF TGTGCCAGCAGCTTGCTTTCTAGCGGGGACGATGAGCAGTTCTTC
TRBJ2-3 TRBD1 few TRBV11-2 CASSRQGILTDTQYF TGTGCCAGCAGTAGACAGGGGATACTCACAGATACGCAGTATTTT
TRBJ2-1 . . TRBV5-1 CASTQGGSYNEQFF TGCGCCAGCACCCAAGGGGGCTCCTACAATGAGCAGTTCTTC
TRBJ1-1 . . TRBV9 CASSVGTRDKMNTEAFF TGTGCCAGCAGCGTAGGAACCCGGGACAAGATGAACACTGAAGCTTTCTTT
TRBJ2-7 . few TRBV7-2 CASSNGHWGYEQYF TGTGCCAGCAGCAACGGACATTGGGGATACGAGCAGTACTTC
TRBJ1-1 . few TRBV20-1 CSARDLGIVNTEAFF TGCAGTGCTAGAGATTTGGGGATAGTGAACACTGAAGCTTTCTTT
TRBJ1-2 TRBD1 many TRBV7-2 CASSFGTGWGDGYTF TGTGCCAGCAGCTTTGGGACAGGGTGGGGCGATGGCTACACCTTC
TRBJ1-1 . many TRBV7-8 CASSFERGTEAFF TGTGCCAGCAGCTTCGAACGGGGCACTGAAGCTTTCTTT
TRBJ1-1 . . TRBV19 CATTQGMNTEAFF TGTGCCACTACACAGGGTATGAACACTGAAGCTTTCTTT
TRBJ1-5 . . TRBV19 CASIWLRGRFSNQPQHF TGTGCCAGTATATGGCTGCGGGGAAGGTTCAGCAATCAGCCCCAGCATTTT
TRBJ2-1 . few TRBV29-1 CSVGGGMQFF TGCAGCGTTGGTGGCGGGATGCAGTTCTTC
TRBJ2-4 . . TRBV19 CASSIRFGWGSKNIQYF TGTGCCAGTAGTATAAGGTTCGGGTGGGGGTCCAAAAACATTCAGTACTTC
TRBJ2-7 . . TRBV7-8 CASSSSLGRRAEQYF TGTGCCAGCAGCTCCTCCCTGGGACGAAGAGCCGAGCAGTACTTC
TRBJ1-1 . . TRBV18 CASSPAITVNTEAFF TGTGCCAGCTCACCAGCTATCACAGTTAACACTGAAGCTTTCTTT
TRBJ2-1 . few TRBV7-9 CASSLAGGGENEQFF TGTGCCAGCAGCTTAGCGGGGGGCGGGGAGAATGAGCAGTTCTTC
TRBJ2-5 . few TRBV7-9 CASSYRAIGTQYF TGTGCCAGCAGTTACAGGGCAATTGGGACCCAGTACTTC
TRBJ2-7 TRBD2 . TRBV12-3/TRBV12-4 CASSQGLAAQYF TGTGCCAGCAGTCAGGGACTAGCGGCGCAGTACTTC
TRBJ1-1 . many TRBV7-2 CASSFTRTEAFF TGTGCCAGCAGCTTCACAAGGACTGAAGCTTTCTTT
TRBJ2-3 TRBD2 . TRBV20-1 CSATQSGGRLDTQYF TGCAGTGCTACCCAGAGCGGGGGACGGTTGGATACGCAGTATTTT
TRBJ2-1 TRBD2 . TRBV6-2/TRBV6-3 CATRLAGTSYNEQFF TGTGCCACTCGACTAGCGGGGACTTCCTACAATGAGCAGTTCTTC
TRBJ2-5 . few TRBV4-2 CASSQALGQFQETQYF TGTGCCAGCAGCCAAGCCCTAGGACAGTTTCAAGAGACCCAGTACTTC
TRBJ2-1 TRBD2 . TRBV7-2 CASSFVRDYYNEQFF TGTGCCAGCAGCTTCGTGCGGGACTACTACAATGAGCAGTTCTTC
TRBJ2-1 . few TRBV6-5 CASSYELSSVLKFF TGTGCCAGCAGTTATGAACTAAGTTCTGTGCTTAAGTTCTTC
TRBJ2-1 . few TRBV4-1 CASSPDLGLGDEQFF TGCGCCAGCAGCCCTGATTTGGGACTTGGCGATGAGCAGTTCTTC
TRBJ1-6 . few TRBV5-1 CASSPTQGLGSPLHF TGCGCCAGCAGCCCTACACAGGGTTTAGGTTCACCCCTCCACTTT
TRBJ1-1 . few TRBV12-3/TRBV12-4 CASSLRLRNTEAFF TGTGCCAGCAGTTTAAGACTGAGGAACACTGAAGCTTTCTTT
TRBJ2-5 . few TRBV7-9 CASSFGRGEGETQYF TGTGCCAGCAGCTTCGGGCGCGGAGAGGGGGAGACCCAGTACTTC
TRBJ1-6 TRBD1 few TRBV4-1 CASSQDPGGPPNSPLHF TGCGCCAGCAGCCAAGATCCAGGGGGACCTCCTAATTCACCCCTCCACTTT
TRBJ2-5 . few TRBV7-9 CASRPTGWETQYF TGTGCCAGCCGACCGACAGGCTGGGAGACCCAGTACTTC
TRBJ2-5 . . TRBV20-1 CSARDPLARLQETQYF TGCAGTGCTAGAGATCCCCTCGCGCGTCTCCAAGAGACCCAGTACTTC
TRBJ2-1 TRBD2 . TRBV11-2 CASSQGLAGAGEQFF TGTGCCAGCAGCCAGGGACTAGCGGGAGCGGGTGAGCAGTTCTTC
TRBJ2-7 TRBD2 . TRBV6-2/TRBV6-3 CASTSGLGYEQYF TGTGCCAGCACCTCGGGACTAGGCTACGAGCAGTACTTC
TRBJ2-5 TRBD2 few TRBV6-1 CASSEVPILTSGMGTQYF TGTGCCAGCAGTGAAGTCCCTATCTTGACTAGCGGTATGGGGACCCAGTACTTC
TRBJ1-1 . once TRBV5-4 CASREGTNTEAFF TGTGCCAGCAGGGAGGGGACGAACACTGAAGCTTTCTTT
TRBJ2-7 . . TRBV10-3 CAIGLATSAPGPTYEQYF TGTGCCATCGGATTAGCCACCTCCGCCCCGGGGCCAACCTACGAGCAGTACTTC
TRBJ2-1 . few TRBV6-1 CASSEHRESEQFF TGTGCCAGCAGTGAACACAGGGAAAGTGAGCAGTTCTTC
TRBJ1-1 . . TRBV4-1 CASSQDHWGKNTEAFF TGCGCCAGCAGCCAAGATCATTGGGGTAAAAACACTGAAGCTTTCTTT
TRBJ1-2 . . TRBV12-3/TRBV12-4 CASSWGASYGYTF TGTGCCAGCAGCTGGGGGGCGAGCTATGGCTACACCTTC
TRBJ1-3 . many TRBV7-9 CASSEASSGNTIYF TGTGCCAGCAGCGAAGCCAGCTCTGGAAACACCATATATTTT
TRBJ2-7 . . TRBV20-1 CSAREVRSYEQYF TGCAGTGCTAGAGAAGTACGTTCCTACGAGCAGTACTTC
TRBJ2-3 . many TRBV7-8 CASSLVVSGVADTQYF TGTGCCAGCAGCTTAGTAGTAAGTGGGGTCGCAGATACGCAGTATTTT
TRBJ2-1 TRBD1 few TRBV7-6 CASSVGQGHVEEQFF TGTGCCAGCAGCGTCGGACAGGGGCACGTGGAGGAGCAGTTCTTC
TRBJ2-1 TRBD2 . TRBV7-2 CASSLVGTTSNEQFF TGTGCCAGCAGCTTAGTGGGGACTACCTCCAATGAGCAGTTCTTC
TRBJ2-2 TRBD2 many TRBV7-2 CASSLGGGGNTGELFF TGTGCCAGCAGCCTAGGCGGGGGGGGGAACACCGGGGAGCTGTTTTTT
TRBJ2-3 . . TRBV6-6 CASSPRDSSLTDTQYF TGTGCCAGCAGCCCCCGGGACTCTTCCCTCACAGATACGCAGTATTTT
TRBJ1-2 . . TRBV9 CASSVGSNYGYTF TGTGCCAGCAGCGTAGGTTCTAACTATGGCTACACCTTC
TRBJ2-5 . many TRBV7-2 CASSRQSAGLETQYF TGTGCCAGCAGCCGACAAAGTGCGGGCCTGGAGACCCAGTACTTC
TRBJ1-1 TRBD1 . TRBV19 CASNAPRTGITEAFF TGTGCCAGTAACGCCCCCCGGACAGGAATCACTGAAGCTTTCTTT
TRBJ2-7 TRBD1 . TRBV6-1 CASTGYRGTSYEQYF TGTGCCAGCACGGGTTACAGGGGAACCTCCTACGAGCAGTACTTC
TRBJ1-1 . once TRBV11-2 CASGWGAAEAFF TGTGCCAGCGGCTGGGGGGCGGCTGAAGCTTTCTTT
TRBJ1-4 TRBD1 . TRBV20-1 CSAEPGQGLRSEKLFF TGCAGTGCGGAGCCGGGACAGGGTCTGAGAAGTGAAAAACTGTTTTTT